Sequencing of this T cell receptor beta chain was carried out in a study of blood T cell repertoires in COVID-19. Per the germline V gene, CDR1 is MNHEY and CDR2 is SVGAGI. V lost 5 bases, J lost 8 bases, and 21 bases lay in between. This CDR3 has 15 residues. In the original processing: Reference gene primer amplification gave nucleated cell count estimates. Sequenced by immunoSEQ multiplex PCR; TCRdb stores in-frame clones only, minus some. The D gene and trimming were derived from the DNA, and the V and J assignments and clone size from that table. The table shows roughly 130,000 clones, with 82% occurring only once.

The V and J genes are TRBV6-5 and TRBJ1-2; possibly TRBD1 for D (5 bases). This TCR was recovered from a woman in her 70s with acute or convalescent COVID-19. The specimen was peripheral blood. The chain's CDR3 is CASSRRQPASGGYTF. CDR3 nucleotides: TGTGCCAGCAGTCGCCGACAGCCAGCTTCTGGCGGCTACACCTTC.